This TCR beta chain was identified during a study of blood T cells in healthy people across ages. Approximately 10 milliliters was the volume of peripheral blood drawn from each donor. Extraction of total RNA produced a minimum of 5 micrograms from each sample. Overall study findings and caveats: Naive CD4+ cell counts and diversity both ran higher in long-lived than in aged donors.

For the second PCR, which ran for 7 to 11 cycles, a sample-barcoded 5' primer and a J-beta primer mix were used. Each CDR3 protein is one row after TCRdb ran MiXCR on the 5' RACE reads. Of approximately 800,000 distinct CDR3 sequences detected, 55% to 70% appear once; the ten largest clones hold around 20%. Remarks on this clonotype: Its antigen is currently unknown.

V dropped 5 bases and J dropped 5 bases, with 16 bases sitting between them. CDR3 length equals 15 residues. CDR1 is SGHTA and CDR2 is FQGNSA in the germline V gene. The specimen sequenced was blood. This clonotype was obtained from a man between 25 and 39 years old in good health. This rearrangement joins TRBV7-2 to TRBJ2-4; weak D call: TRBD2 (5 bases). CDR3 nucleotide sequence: TGTGCCAGCAGCATTCGACGAGCGGATCAAAACATTCAGTACTTC. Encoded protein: CASSIRRADQNIQYF.